This T cell receptor beta chain was obtained from a study of T cell changes during pregnancy in multiple sclerosis. Repertoires were generated with immunoSEQ multiplex PCR, while TCRdb's copy carries only in-frame clones and drops some. The sample lists about 58,000 clones, under 95% occurring once. J was trimmed by 6 bases and V by 4 bases; bases with no gene match: 8. The CDR3 length is 16 residues. CDR1 is SGHTA and CDR2 is FQGNSA in the germline V gene. The chain uses TRBV7-2 and TRBJ2-3; 12 nucleotides line up with TRBD2. The receptor was isolated from a female donor in good health, enrolled as a control in a pregnancy study. The sequencing used CD4+ T cells from peripheral blood mononuclear cells, collected after pregnancy. The CDR3 is CASSSNRLAGADTQYF. Here the CDR3 DNA reads TGTGCCAGCAGCTCGAACCGACTAGCGGGGGCGGATACGCAGTATTTT.